The present T cell receptor (beta chain) was sequenced within a study of T cells after yellow fever vaccination. Study-level results: Abundant bulk-population clonotypes could contaminate the FACS-sorted repertoires. It was a weaker secondary response, yet one that peaked faster, at day 5 versus 15.

TCRdb called the 5' RACE reads again in MiXCR, with one record for every CDR3 protein. The profile shows about 50,000 distinct CDR3 sequences, roughly 7% of them singletons. This clonotype was recorded many times. The antigen is undetermined. The CDR3 is made up of 13 amino acids. Germline CDR1 SGDLS, CDR2 YYNGEE. The germline V and J ends were trimmed by 4 bases and 8 bases, with 13 bases remaining between them. The source was CD8+ T cells sorted from PBMCs, collected less than 18 days after the first yellow fever vaccination. The chain recombines TRBV9 with TRBJ2-1; D not certain. The sequence derives from a man between 18 and 29 years old who received the YFV17D yellow fever vaccine. DNA for the CDR3: TGTGCCAGCAGCATTCGGACGGTGGATGAGCAGTTCTTC. The encoded protein is CASSIRTVDEQFF.